This is a list of T cell receptor beta chains from one sample in a study of T cells expressing NK-cell markers. TCRdb re-called the 5' RACE reads, yielding one record per CDR3 amino acid sequence without DNA. The listing records approximately 150,000 distinct CDR3 sequences. The sequencing input was blood T cells: a sorted CD56 or NKG2C T cell subset, CD4+ or CD8+ T cells, or bulk PBMC T cells (not recorded which). These receptors were obtained from a man aged 18 to 29 in good health. Both conserved end residues are part of each CDR3. The order of the fields is V gene, J gene, CDR3 protein.

V gene: TRBV9
J gene: TRBJ2-1
CDR3 protein: CASSPVGVLRSSYNEQFF

V gene: TRBV28
J gene: TRBJ2-1
CDR3 protein: CASSFATSGRVDEQFF

V gene: TRBV12-3/TRBV12-4
J gene: TRBJ2-1
CDR3 protein: CASSLVADTGYNEQFF

V gene: TRBV6-5
J gene: TRBJ2-1
CDR3 protein: CASSYVGGSQDNEQFF

V gene: TRBV29-1
J gene: TRBJ2-7
CDR3 protein: CSVGPSMYEQYF

V gene: TRBV6-2/TRBV6-3
J gene: TRBJ2-1
CDR3 protein: CASSYKWGGEQFF

V gene: TRBV4-3
J gene: TRBJ2-3
CDR3 protein: CASSQGPGTGTDTQYF

V gene: TRBV14
J gene: TRBJ1-6
CDR3 protein: CASSVTANSPLHF

V gene: TRBV27
J gene: TRBJ2-3
CDR3 protein: CASSLKFWEGDTQYF

V gene: TRBV12-3/TRBV12-4
J gene: TRBJ2-7
CDR3 protein: CASSFPTGNEQYF

V gene: TRBV5-1
J gene: TRBJ2-1
CDR3 protein: CASSLPLGLAGFYNEQFF

V gene: TRBV15
J gene: TRBJ2-3
CDR3 protein: CATSRLAGSTDTQYF

V gene: TRBV28
J gene: TRBJ2-3
CDR3 protein: CASSIRPRDSTDTQYF

V gene: TRBV2
J gene: TRBJ1-4
CDR3 protein: CASTEYNEKLFF

V gene: TRBV12-3/TRBV12-4
J gene: TRBJ1-2
CDR3 protein: CASKQGLLNYGYTF

V gene: TRBV6-5
J gene: TRBJ2-7
CDR3 protein: CASSYTDDTGQGAEQYF

V gene: TRBV7-2
J gene: TRBJ2-2
CDR3 protein: CASSLASDRGWGGELFF

V gene: TRBV12-3/TRBV12-4
J gene: TRBJ2-3
CDR3 protein: CASSSSGAADTQYF

V gene: TRBV4-3
J gene: TRBJ2-7
CDR3 protein: CASSQDRGTSGYEQYF

V gene: TRBV7-9
J gene: TRBJ2-2
CDR3 protein: CASSIPLSQTGELFF

V gene: TRBV24-1
J gene: TRBJ2-5
CDR3 protein: CATSDFGGLGAETQYF

V gene: TRBV11-2
J gene: TRBJ2-3
CDR3 protein: CASSFRDITDTQYF

V gene: TRBV4-3
J gene: TRBJ2-1
CDR3 protein: CASSQEGRRGGTYNEQFF

V gene: TRBV10-3
J gene: TRBJ1-2
CDR3 protein: CAIWAGGNYGYTF

V gene: TRBV7-9
J gene: TRBJ2-7
CDR3 protein: CASSLGPVGDRVNEQYF

V gene: TRBV7-6
J gene: TRBJ2-5
CDR3 protein: CASSLRATGAKVGETQYF

V gene: TRBV12-3/TRBV12-4
J gene: TRBJ2-5
CDR3 protein: CASSLQPVQETQYF

V gene: TRBV7-9
J gene: TRBJ1-2
CDR3 protein: CASSAPTLEPDYGYTF

V gene: TRBV4-2
J gene: TRBJ2-1
CDR3 protein: CASSTSGSSYNEQFF

V gene: TRBV7-2
J gene: TRBJ1-1
CDR3 protein: CASSLRLGNTEAFF

V gene: TRBV30
J gene: TRBJ2-5
CDR3 protein: CAGSTFPGQGLRETQYF

V gene: TRBV25-1
J gene: TRBJ2-7
CDR3 protein: CASRRGNLYEQYF

V gene: TRBV6-2/TRBV6-3
J gene: TRBJ1-3
CDR3 protein: CASSSGEGNSGNTIYF

V gene: TRBV2
J gene: TRBJ2-4
CDR3 protein: CASSAGSENIQYF

V gene: TRBV9
J gene: TRBJ2-3
CDR3 protein: CASSVGLATTTDTQYF

V gene: TRBV4-3
J gene: TRBJ2-2
CDR3 protein: CASSQDTGDTGELFF

V gene: TRBV12-3/TRBV12-4
J gene: TRBJ2-1
CDR3 protein: CASSDHLAPSYNEQFF

V gene: TRBV20-1
J gene: TRBJ2-5
CDR3 protein: CSARALASGMIQETQYF

V gene: TRBV7-2
J gene: TRBJ2-7
CDR3 protein: CASTDSGGPSYEQYF

V gene: TRBV29-1
J gene: TRBJ1-1
CDR3 protein: CSVWDRAEAFF

V gene: TRBV5-6
J gene: TRBJ2-2
CDR3 protein: CASSHLSGKVYTGELFF

V gene: TRBV7-8
J gene: TRBJ2-1
CDR3 protein: CASRVRQSGGKVNEQFF

V gene: TRBV4-2
J gene: TRBJ2-2
CDR3 protein: CASSQDLTSGTGELFF

V gene: TRBV30
J gene: TRBJ2-2
CDR3 protein: CAWSVLQGLASFTGELFF